Reported below is one TCR beta chain. What this receptor recognizes is not known. It has no much larger one-base neighbor in the sample; base qualities were not kept. V and J are truncated by 5 bases and 1 base respectively, leaving an intervening sequence of 15 bases. The CDR3 starts with the cysteine, ends with the phenylalanine, and has 16 residues. Only the CDR3 part of the read is kept: 48 bases, read in frame from the first base. The germline V gene yields SGHNT for CDR1 and YENEEA for CDR2. These data originate in a study of cytomegalovirus exposure and HLA in healthy donors (dated by TCRdb to the late 2010s). Regarding the study in general: An earlier analysis of some 550 of the donors reported approximately 290 Gb of sequence data and 117 million unique TCR beta sequences from roughly 180 million T cells. Approximately 300 gigabases of sequencing data and approximately 91 million unique TCR sequences made up an early release that covered some 640 HLA-typed donors. Of the 398 genotyped donors, 80% to 90% were placed in the genetic ancestry cluster associated with self-reported Caucasian donors. The study was designed to test whether signatures of past pathogen exposure could be identified by cataloging public T cell receptors. The study profiled the T cell repertoires of approximately 700 subjects by immunosequencing and related them to cytomegalovirus serostatus. A separate validation cohort of roughly 110 different subjects was used in addition to the approximately 640-subject first cohort. The study combined high-throughput TCR immunosequencing, statistical association of individual TCRs with disease status, and machine learning to predict cytomegalovirus infection status. A later analysis re-analyzed previously published TCR beta repertoires from 550 to 700 donors and added high-resolution HLA genotyping to study TCR occurrence patterns. The later analysis used no new phenotypic data to find candidate immune exposures, relying instead on TCR beta sequences and their occurrence across donors. In an earlier analysis of around 540 of the donors, high-throughput TCR beta sequencing was used to judge whether each TCR beta V gene segment behaved as functional or pseudogenic. Donor age, sex, ethnicity and CMV serostatus were collected together with the repertoire data. Genome-wide SNP genotypes for about 65% of the roughly 700 donors were used in a later genetic analysis, which treated that subset as a discovery cohort. All discovery cohort repertoires had been generated using a single sequencing platform. HLA typing covered class I and class II loci at four-digit resolution. The number of donors typed differed by locus, with roughly 620-630 for A, B, C, DRB1 and DQB1, about 500 for DQA1, 606 for DPA1, and some 470 for DPB1. Five DR-DQ haplotypes were treated as single units for association and clustering because of strong linkage in the cohort. Across 300 to 500 genotyped donors of the cohort, an average of about 200,000 unique TCR beta nucleotide sequences per donor were sequenced, and around 19% of those sequences were non-productive.

Receptor amplification or capture employed the immunoSEQ multiplex PCR assay. For the multiplex PCR, a mixture combining 60 forward primers for TCR Vbeta segments and 13 reverse primers for TCR Jbeta segments was used. The CDR3 region of rearranged TCR beta genes was amplified from genomic DNA by a multiplex PCR assay. The amplified TCR beta libraries were sequenced on the Illumina HiSeq System as 87-base-pair reads. Concerning the study's data processing: In a later analysis, 70 million to 95 million unique TCR beta chains were counted across the 650 to 750 repertoires, and roughly 11 million of these chains were shared by at least two donors. Raw reads were error-corrected and collapsed into unique sequences with a nearest-neighbor algorithm that merged closely related sequences to remove PCR and sequencing errors. CDR3 sequences were aligned to IMGT reference sequences to assign V, D and J gene segments. For a sequence to be retained, a match of at least six nucleotides to both a V gene segment and a J gene segment was required. Rearrangements were classified as productive when the CDR3 lacked stop codons and remained in frame with V and J, and all other rearrangements were classified as non-productive. CDR3 was defined by IMGT convention, running from the second conserved V-encoded cysteine to the conserved J-encoded phenylalanine. The earlier analysis of roughly 590 of the donors excluded any sequence lacking an unambiguous match to a single V gene segment. In an earlier analysis of approximately 500 of the donors, a V segment was called functional when productive rearrangements were above 56.7%, and segregating when the standard deviation between donors exceeded 5%. A statistical classification framework was built for diagnosing cytomegalovirus status from the catalog of TCR beta chain sequences. A later analysis assigned V and J genes by comparing TCR nucleotide sequences with IMGT/GENE-DB human TR gene sequences. Using the TCRdist pipeline, a later analysis assigned CDR3 sequences along with most-parsimonious VDJ recombination scenarios. A later analysis defined each TCR beta chain by its CDR3 amino acid sequence plus V-gene family, and excluded reads lacking a unique V-gene family. In a later analysis, nearly 600 highly shared, low-generation-probability nucleotide sequences were removed to address suspected cross-contamination and a sequencing artifact. In a later analysis, a clonal expansion index was calculated for each public chain from normalized within-repertoire ranks of inferred template counts. In a later analysis, generation probabilities were computed using a VDJ recombination model fitted to out-of-frame rearrangements, and the results were checked against IGoR. In a later analysis, hypergeometric tests were used to score TCR-TCR, TCR-HLA and TCR-CMV co-occurrence, with a repertoire-size bias correction applied to TCR pairs. To estimate false discovery rates, a later analysis permuted the HLA or CMV assignments 20 times. In a later analysis, co-occurring TCRs were grouped using DBSCAN, with TCRdist sequence similarity added in when clustering inside HLA-allele-positive subsets. Repertoires with fewer than 30,000 or more than 120,000 public chains, plus five repertoires with anomalous nucleotide sharing, were excluded from co-occurrence clustering. TCRdb mirrors the immuneACCESS table, restricted to in-frame sequences. Some clones are absent from its copies; in checked studies, under half trace to an unresolved V gene, and the reason for the others is unknown. V, J and clone size derive from that table, while D and trimming were established from the DNA sequence. For this sample there are 150,000 to 200,000 clones; 65% to 80% appear just once. Around 4.3% of the sample rests with the top ten.

Summary of the overall study and its limitations: The only immune exposure information available for the cohort was CMV serostatus. In a later analysis, HLA-associated TCR beta chains were found to be more clonally expanded and to have lower generation probabilities than equally common non-associated chains. A later genetic analysis associated a missense DCLRE1C variant with V-gene and J-gene trimming of TCR beta chains, and an independent cohort replicated the association. A further reported finding was that TCR beta sequences accurately predicted the HLA-A and HLA-B alleles for most subjects in the first cohort. Over 15 rarely observed V segments, including chromosome 9 orphons, were excluded from the earlier analysis of 550 to 700 of the donors because counts were too low. Compared with the roughly 710-donor mean, donors in an Asian-associated ancestry cluster had fewer N-insertions in productive TCRs, according to a later genetic analysis. Most CMV-associated TCR beta chains appeared to be HLA-restricted in a later analysis, and the HLA associations seemed to be driven largely by CMV exposure. A cluster of highly shared sequence variants was judged likely to be a technical artifact of the sequencing pipeline. According to the authors, the approach could potentially be generalized to other disease states and immunological phenotypes. Most TCR sequences were observed very rarely across donors, whereas some public TCRs were present in many individuals. Assigning TCR associations to individual alleles was difficult when HLA alleles, especially DR and DQ, strongly co-occurred. A few of the identified cytomegalovirus-associated TCR beta chains were confirmed in vitro to be specific for cytomegalovirus antigens. Correlated functional status among segregating V segments might reflect linkage disequilibrium, but an unknown experimental factor could not be ruled out. The 87-base-pair reads could not distinguish some IMGT-functional V segments, including TRBV6-2 and TRBV6-3, so those segments were excluded. Specific HLA alleles were associated with 15,000 to 20,000 TCR beta sequences at a false discovery rate of 0.05 in a later analysis. HLA typing was unavailable for some donors at each locus, so association tests used only the typed subset. A later analysis reported that several top co-occurrence clusters appeared linked to parvovirus B19, influenza, CMV and Epstein-Barr virus. The cohort was sequenced for TCR beta chains only, and without alpha or paired-chain data the features that could be detected were limited. In an earlier analysis of about 540 of the donors, most TCR beta V segments were observed in productive rearrangements about 87% or about 30% of the time, broadly matching IMGT annotations. Sequencing depth was assumed to be roughly uniform across donors in the presence/absence analyses, though that assumption may not hold. Cytomegalovirus status was reported to be diagnosed by the classifier with high specificity and sensitivity in both the original and validation cohorts. The study listed approximately 150 TCR beta chains as associated with cytomegalovirus. In a later analysis, the rate of TCR association differed among HLA loci, with DRB1 alleles having the most associated TCRs and HLA-C alleles having the fewest.

In total, 600 or so healthy bone marrow donors made up the cohort. At the time of sampling, all cohort members were nominally healthy, though unrecorded immune exposures were likely present. The donor tested CMV seropositive and was one of the 289 seropositive cohort members. Every donor gave a peripheral blood sample, and the peripheral blood mononuclear cells from that sample were used for TCR beta sequencing. Genomic DNA was extracted from the blood cell samples with the Qiagen DNeasy Blood Extraction Kit. Specimen: PBMCs. The clonotype was recovered from a young woman in good health and CMV-seropositive. The receptor chain draws on TRBV11-3 and TRBJ2-1; TRBD2 might be the D gene, on 6 matching bases. The nucleotide sequence reads TGTGCCAGCAGCCCGCCGACTAGTCAGTCCTACAATGAGCAGTTCTTC. Translated, this is CASSPPTSQSYNEQFF. Reference TRBV11-3 and TRBJ2-1 proteins supply the regions before and after the CDR3; the full variable domain is: EAGVVQSPRYKIIEKKQPVAFWCNPISGHNTLYWYLQNLGQGPELLIRYENEEAVDDSQLPKDRFSAERLKGVDSTLKIQPAELGDSAVYLCASSPPTSQSYNEQFFGPGTRLTVL.